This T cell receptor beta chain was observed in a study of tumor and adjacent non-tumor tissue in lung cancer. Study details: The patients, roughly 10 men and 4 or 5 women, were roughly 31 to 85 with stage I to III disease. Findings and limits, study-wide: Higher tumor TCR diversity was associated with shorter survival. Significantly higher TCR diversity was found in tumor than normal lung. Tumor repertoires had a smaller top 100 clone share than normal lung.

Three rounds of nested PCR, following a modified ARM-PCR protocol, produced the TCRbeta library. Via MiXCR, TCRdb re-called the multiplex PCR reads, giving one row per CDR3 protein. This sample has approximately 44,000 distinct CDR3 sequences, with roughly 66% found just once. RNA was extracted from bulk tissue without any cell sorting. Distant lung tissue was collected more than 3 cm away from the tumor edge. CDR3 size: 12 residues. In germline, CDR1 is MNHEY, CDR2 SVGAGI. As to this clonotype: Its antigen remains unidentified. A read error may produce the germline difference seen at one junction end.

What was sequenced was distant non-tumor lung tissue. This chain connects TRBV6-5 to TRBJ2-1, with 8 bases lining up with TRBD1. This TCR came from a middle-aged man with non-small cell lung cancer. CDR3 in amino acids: CASSTTGDEQSF. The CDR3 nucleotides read TGTGCCAGCAGTACGACAGGGGATGAGCAGTCCTTC.